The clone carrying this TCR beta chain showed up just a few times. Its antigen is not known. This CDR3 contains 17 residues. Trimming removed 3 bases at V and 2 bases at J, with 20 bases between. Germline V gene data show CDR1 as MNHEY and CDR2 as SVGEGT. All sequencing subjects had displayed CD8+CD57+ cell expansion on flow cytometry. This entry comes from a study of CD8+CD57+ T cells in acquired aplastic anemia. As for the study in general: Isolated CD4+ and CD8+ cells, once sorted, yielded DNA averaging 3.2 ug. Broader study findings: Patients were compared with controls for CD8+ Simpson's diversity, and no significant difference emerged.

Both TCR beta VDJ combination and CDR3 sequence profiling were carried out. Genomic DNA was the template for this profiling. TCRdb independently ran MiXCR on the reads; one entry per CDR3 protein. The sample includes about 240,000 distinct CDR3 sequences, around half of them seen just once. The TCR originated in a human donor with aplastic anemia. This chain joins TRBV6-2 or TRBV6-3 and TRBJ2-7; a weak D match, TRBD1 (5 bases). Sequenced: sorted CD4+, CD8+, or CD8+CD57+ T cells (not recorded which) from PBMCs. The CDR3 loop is CASSYLPDSPYPYEQYF. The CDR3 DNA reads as TGTGCCAGCAGTTATCTCCCAGACAGCCCGTACCCCTACGAGCAGTACTTC.